This entry concerns a single T cell receptor beta chain. Antigen specificity is unknown. This specimen belongs to a study of vaccination and CD4 T cells after COVID-19. Across the study: The convalescents included six males and four females, and among them two were Hispanic while seven were Caucasian. Post-COVID sampling occurred a median about 110 days after diagnosis (range 35 to 161).

With the Oncomine TCR Beta short-read assay, DNA from cultured CD4+ T cells was sequenced. TCRdb reprocessed the PCR reads with MiXCR, giving one entry per CDR3 protein. The sample shows fewer than 15,000 distinct CDR3 sequences, roughly 45% of them seen only once. Specified treatment: roughly 10-day PBMC culture with coronavirus spike peptide pools or control peptides (ViraFEST assay). TCRs were sequenced by ViraFEST after antigen-specific T cells had been expanded with peptide pools. Patients returned positive PCR results between March and December 2020, earlier than US Alpha, Beta and Delta variants. Germline lookup yields CDR1 LNHDA and CDR2 SQIVND (reference sequence). This CDR3 is 14 amino acids long. Deletions cut 6 bases from V and 2 bases from J, with 10 bases between.

The origin of this receptor is a human donor who had recovered from COVID-19. This specimen was CD4+ T cells from blood, cultured in vitro, taken after SARS-CoV-2 vaccination. The V gene is TRBV19, the J gene TRBJ1-4; no clear D. The CDR3 reads CASSVQATNEKLFF. CDR3 nucleotides: TGTGCCAGTAGCGTCCAGGCTACTAATGAAAAACTGTTTTTT. Supplemented by reference TRBV19 and TRBJ1-4, the full variable domain reads DGGITQSPKYLFRKEGQNVTLSCEQNLNHDAMYWYRQDPGQGLRLIYYSQIVNDFQKGDIAEGYSVSREKKESFPLTVTSAQKNPTAFYLCASSVQATNEKLFFGSGTQLSVL.